Shown below are 12 T cell receptor beta chains from a single sample sequenced in a study of post-analysis software for immune sequencing data. Notes on the study in general: TRBV5-6, TRBV5-1 and TRBV20-1 belonged to a set of roughly 5 TRBV segments that were more frequent in patients than controls.

For these receptors, no antigen is known. cDNA libraries for TCR beta contained unique molecular identifiers. MiXCR was run by TCRdb on the PCR reads, yielding one entry per CDR3 protein. The sample has some 370,000 distinct CDR3 sequences; around a third are singletons. The sequenced sample was blood. The receptors were sampled from a girl under 18 with multiple sclerosis.

The count of this clonotype is one. One base away lies a much larger clone, so this may be a sequencing read error. The conserved closing phenylalanine or tryptophan is absent in this CDR3, likely reflecting a read error. The rearrangement links TRBV29-1 to TRBJ2-7, with D unresolved. This CDR3 has 12 residues. Germline V CDR1 and CDR2: SQVTM, ANQGSEA. Deletions cut 0 bases from V and 3 bases from J, with 6 bases between. The CDR3 DNA reads as TGCAGCGTTGAAGATCCCCTCTACGAGCAGTACCTC. It codes for CSVEDPLYEQYL.

The chain carries TRBV5-6 and TRBJ2-7; TRBD1 matches at 8 bases. V lost 4 bases to trimming and J lost 6 bases; unmatched junction nucleotides: 12. This CDR3 is 15 amino acids long. CDR1 and CDR2 from the germline V gene are SGHDT and YYEEEE. The CDR3 DNA reads TGTGCCAGCAGCCGGGGGCAGGGGGCAACCGTCGAGCAGTACTTC. This codes for CASSRGQGATVEQYF.

This clonotype was recorded a few times. Here the CDR3 DNA reads TGTGCCAGCAGCTTGAACACTATGAGCAATCAGCCCCAGCATTTT. It is translated as CASSLNTMSNQPQHF. V usage is TRBV5-5 and J usage is TRBJ1-5; D is ambiguous. The V end was cut by 1 base, the J end by 1 base, with 9 bases between. Germline V gene data show CDR1 as SGHKS and CDR2 as YYEKEE (reference sequence). The CDR3 is 15 amino acids.

This clonotype was seen a few times. V usage is TRBV7-9 and J usage is TRBJ2-7, with 9 bases aligning to TRBD2. Germline V CDR1 and CDR2: SEHNR, FQNEAQ (reference sequence). The CDR3 sequence is 17 residues long. V shed 5 bases and J 0 bases; nucleotides not matched to a gene: 11. CDR3 sequence (DNA): TGTGCCAGCAGCGGAGGGTGGCTAGCGGGGCGCTCCTACGAGCAGTACTTC. It is translated as CASSGGWLAGRSYEQYF.

The V gene is TRBV4-1, the J gene TRBJ2-1; D is unclear. This CDR3 is 11 amino acids long. The V gene lost 7 bases and the J gene lost 6 bases, with 7 bases spanning the gap. Germline assignment: CDR1 MGHRA and CDR2 YSYEKL. CDR3 amino acids: CASKGSNEQFF. For the CDR3, the DNA is TGCGCCAGCAAAGGCAGCAATGAGCAGTTCTTC.

This clonotype was counted between two and nine times. CDR3 bases: TGTGCCAGCAGTTTAAACCAGGGGCCAGATACGCAGTATTTT. It codes for CASSLNQGPDTQYF. This sequence joins TRBV28 and TRBJ2-3; the D gene is possibly TRBD1 (6 bases). CDR1 is MDHEN and CDR2 is SYDVKM in the germline V gene. V was trimmed by 2 bases and J by 4 bases, leaving 10 bases between them. The CDR3 is 14 amino acids.

This chain connects TRBV4-1 to TRBJ2-3, with D possibly being TRBD1 (5 bases). The CDR3 spans 17 residues. Germline V gives CDR1 MGHRA, CDR2 YSYEKL. Between the trimmed V and J ends, which lost 3 bases and 1 base, there was a span of 17 bases. CDR3 sequence reads: CASSQPRLRGGTDTQYF. CDR3 sequence (DNA): TGCGCCAGCAGCCAGCCTAGGCTTAGGGGCGGCACAGATACGCAGTATTTT.

This chain joins TRBV6-1 and TRBJ2-3; weak D call: TRBD1 (6 bases). V lost 5 bases and J 0 bases, leaving 12 bases between the germline ends. CDR3 length: 15 amino acids. Germline V gene data show CDR1 as MNHNS and CDR2 as SASEGT. This CDR3 is CASSLGHLSTDTQYF. The CDR3 DNA reads as TGTGCCAGCAGTTTGGGACACCTGAGCACAGATACGCAGTATTTT.

The V and J genes are TRBV7-9 and TRBJ1-1; no clear D gene. Between the trimmed V and J ends, which lost 8 bases and 1 base, there was a span of 11 bases. The CDR3 runs 13 residues. Germline lookup yields CDR1 SEHNR and CDR2 FQNEAQ (reference sequence). CDR3 residues: CASRAARNTEAFF. For the CDR3, the DNA is TGTGCCAGCCGGGCCGCCAGGAACACTGAAGCTTTCTTT. The full variable domain, completed using reference TRBV7-9 and TRBJ1-1, is DTGVSQNPRHKITKRGQNVTFRCDPISEHNRLYWYRQTLGQGPEFLTYFQNEAQLEKSRLLSDRFSAERPKGSFSTLEIQRTEQGDSAMYLCASRAARNTEAFFGQGTRLTVV.

The genes are TRBV12-3 or TRBV12-4 and TRBJ2-3; D remains unclear. The ends were cut back, 7 bases at V and 4 bases at J, with 12 bases in the middle. The CDR3 has 13 residues. Written as DNA, the CDR3 is TGTGCCAGCACCCAAGAGGTCCCAGATACGCAGTATTTT. It yields the protein CASTQEVPDTQYF.

The chain recombines TRBV18 with TRBJ2-3, with D possibly TRBD2 on 5 matching bases. The V end was cut by 6 bases, the J end by 1 base, with 8 bases between. The V gene's germline CDR1 is KGHSH and CDR2 LQKENI. This CDR3 has 13 residues. The CDR3 DNA reads as TGTGCCAGCTCGCAACTAGGCACAGATACGCAGTATTTT. Its protein is CASSQLGTDTQYF.

This clonotype was observed a few times. The rearrangement uses TRBV20-1 and TRBJ2-3; weak D call: TRBD1 (5 bases). Germline CDR1 DFQATT, CDR2 SNEGSKA (reference sequence). The V end was cut by 8 bases, the J end by 3 bases, with 12 bases between. The CDR3 runs 12 residues. The CDR3 here is CSPGRATDTQYF. CDR3 DNA sequence: TGCAGTCCGGGCAGGGCTACAGATACGCAGTATTTT.